The T cell receptor (beta chain) under discussion was sequenced for a study of blood T cell repertoires in COVID-19. The assay was immunoSEQ multiplex PCR, and TCRdb's table has in-frame clones only and misses some. Here the sample spans some 220,000 clones, 70% to 90% being singletons. The CDR3 extends over 13 amino acids. Germline V lookup: CDR1 GTSNPN, CDR2 SVGIG (reference sequence). V lost 7 bases to trimming and J lost 6 bases; unmatched junction nucleotides: 8. Sequenced input: peripheral blood. This clonotype was obtained from a human donor in a cohort sampled during active COVID-19. The chain employs TRBV30 and TRBJ1-5; 8 bases fit TRBD1. The CDR3 region has the DNA TGTGCCTACTCGACAGGGGACATTCAGCCCCAGCATTTT. Its translation: CAYSTGDIQPQHF.